This is a list of T cell receptor beta chains from one sample in a study of cytomegalovirus exposure and HLA in healthy donors. Sequencing used immunoSEQ multiplex PCR; TCRdb keeps in-frame clones, though not all of them. Of about 160,000 clones in the sample, about 71% were seen once. Material: PBMCs. These receptor sequences come from a woman aged 25 to 45 in good health and CMV-seronegative. CDR3s include the opening cysteine and the closing phenylalanine or tryptophan. A D gene is named only where the DNA matches it firmly. Size is stated for part of the rows, as once, few or many counts, or as a class when the clone is expanded.

>NA|TRBV6-5|TRBD1|TRBJ1-4
TGTGCCAGCAGCTACAGGGGGCGAAATGAAAAACTGTTTTTT
CASSYRGRNEKLFF
>NA|TRBV27|TRBD1|TRBJ2-2
TGTGCCAGCAGATCCGGGACAGGGGGCACCGGGGAGCTGTTTTTT
CASRSGTGGTGELFF
>NA|TRBV6-6|NA|TRBJ2-7
TGTGCCAGCAGTTACTCAACAGGGTACTACGAGCAGTACTTC
CASSYSTGYYEQYF
>few|TRBV4-1|TRBD2|TRBJ2-6
TGCGCCAGCAGCTTCATGGGGGGGGACGGGGCCAACGTCCTGACTTTC
CASSFMGGDGANVLTF
>NA|TRBV29-1|NA|TRBJ1-1
TGCAGCGTTGCAGCCGGGAACGGGCTAACTGAAGCTTTCTTT
CSVAAGNGLTEAFF
>NA|TRBV5-1|NA|TRBJ1-3
TGCGCCAGCAGCAACGGACAGACCGGAAACACCATATATTTT
CASSNGQTGNTIYF
>NA|TRBV2|NA|TRBJ1-2
TGTGCCAGCACTGAAGGTCGTCCCCACACCTTC
CASTEGRPHTF
>once|TRBV4-1|NA|TRBJ1-6
TGCGCCAGCAGCCAAGGCCGAGGGAGGAAAACCTATAATTCACCCCTCCACTTT
CASSQGRGRKTYNSPLHF
>NA|TRBV4-2|NA|TRBJ1-2
TGTGCCAGCAGCCAAGAAGGATTAGGGGTTGGTGGCTACACCTTC
CASSQEGLGVGGYTF
>NA|TRBV9|NA|TRBJ2-6
TGTGCCAGCAGCGTCAGGGCTGGGGCCAACGTCCTGACTTTC
CASSVRAGANVLTF
>NA|TRBV14|TRBD1|TRBJ2-1
TGTGCCAGCGCCCTTAGACAGGGGGGCAATGAGCAGTTCTTC
CASALRQGGNEQFF
>NA|TRBV7-2|TRBD2|TRBJ2-1
TGTGCCAGCAGCAAGGGACTAGCGTCAAGGCATGAGCAGTTCTTC
CASSKGLASRHEQFF
>few|TRBV18|NA|TRBJ2-2
TGTGCCAGCTCACCAGGAGGTCAGGCCCCCGGGGAGCTGTTTTTT
CASSPGGQAPGELFF
>NA|TRBV5-4|TRBD2|TRBJ2-5
TGTGCCAGCAGCTTGGAGCGGGGTTTCCAAGAGACCCAGTACTTC
CASSLERGFQETQYF
>NA|TRBV5-1|NA|TRBJ2-5
TGCGCCAGCAGCTTGGCTCCTGGGGGCAGTGGGGAGCAGTACTTC
CASSLAPGGSGEQYF
>once|TRBV28|TRBD2|TRBJ2-7
TGTGCCAGCAGGGTACCACTAGCGGGAGGCCACGAGCAGTACTTC
CASRVPLAGGHEQYF
>NA|TRBV30|NA|TRBJ1-5
TGTGCCTGGAGTGTACGGGGGAATCAGCCCCAGCATTTT
CAWSVRGNQPQHF
>NA|TRBV18|NA|TRBJ1-4
TGTGCCAGCTCACAGGGAGGGGATGAAAAACTGTTTTTT
CASSQGGDEKLFF
>NA|TRBV2|NA|TRBJ2-1
TGTGCCAGCAGTGAGCGGAGCGACTCCTACAATGAGCAGTTCTTC
CASSERSDSYNEQFF
>NA|TRBV7-9|NA|TRBJ2-1
TGTGCCAGCAGCTTAGTACTGGTTGATGAGCAGTTCTTC
CASSLVLVDEQFF
>NA|TRBV4-3|TRBD2|TRBJ2-3
TGCGCCAGCAGCCAAGAGAGTGGTGGCGGGAGATCGTATACGCAGTATTTT
CASSQESGGGRSYTQYF
>NA|TRBV5-1|NA|TRBJ2-1
TGCGCCAGCAGCTTGGACAGGAACAATGAGCAGTTCTTC
CASSLDRNNEQFF
>NA|TRBV7-9|TRBD2|TRBJ2-1
TGTGCCAGCAGCTTATTAGCGGGAGACAATGAGCAGTTCTTC
CASSLLAGDNEQFF
>NA|TRBV7-2|NA|TRBJ2-5
TGTGCCAGCAGCTTCCGGACTTCGGAGACCCAGTACTTC
CASSFRTSETQYF
>NA|TRBV28|TRBD1|TRBJ1-2
TGTGCCAGCAGTACTACCTTTACCTGGACAGGGGGCGTCTATGGCTACACCTTC
CASSTTFTWTGGVYGYTF
>NA|TRBV7-3|NA|TRBJ2-2
TGTGCCAGCAGCCCCAGACAGAACACCGGGGAGCTGTTTTTT
CASSPRQNTGELFF
>NA|TRBV4-2|TRBD1|TRBJ1-4
TGTGCCAGCAGCATCCGGGACAGGGGCACTAATGAAAAACTGTTTTTT
CASSIRDRGTNEKLFF
>NA|TRBV5-6|TRBD1|TRBJ2-5
TGTGCCAGCAGCTCCGGACAGGAAGGGAAGACCCAGTACTTC
CASSSGQEGKTQYF
>NA|TRBV5-5|TRBD1|TRBJ2-2
TGTGCCAGCAGCCGCGGGACAGGGGCACACACCGGGGAGCTGTTTTTT
CASSRGTGAHTGELFF
>few|TRBV5-6|TRBD2|TRBJ2-1
TGTGCCAGCAGCTTCCGACTAGCGGGAGTCAATGAGCAGTTCTTC
CASSFRLAGVNEQFF
>NA|TRBV19|NA|TRBJ2-2
TGTGCCACCCGCAGGGGACAAACCGGGGAGCTGTTTTTT
CATRRGQTGELFF
>NA|TRBV28|NA|TRBJ2-7
TGTGCCAGCAGTTTTCCAACAGAGACAGGACCCTCCTACGAGCAGTACTTC
CASSFPTETGPSYEQYF
>NA|TRBV5-8|TRBD1|TRBJ2-2
TGTGCCAGCAGCCCTGGAACAGGGGGCCGGACCGGGGAGCTGTTTTTT
CASSPGTGGRTGELFF
>NA|TRBV18|TRBD1|TRBJ1-3
TGTGCCAGCTCACCCCAGCCTACAGGGGAAGCTGGAAACACCATATATTTT
CASSPQPTGEAGNTIYF
>NA|TRBV6-6|TRBD1|TRBJ1-5
TGTGCCAGCAGTTACTCGAGAGGGGGCGGCAATCAGCCCCAGCATTTT
CASSYSRGGGNQPQHF
>NA|TRBV5-6|NA|TRBJ1-5
TGTGCCAGCAGCCTCCTCGGGGGGGGCAATCAGCCCCAGCATTTT
CASSLLGGGNQPQHF
>NA|TRBV4-1|NA|TRBJ2-1
TGCGCCAGCAGCCAAAGCGGGTACTATAGGGGTAGCTCCTACAATGAGCAGTTCTTC
CASSQSGYYRGSSYNEQFF
>NA|TRBV7-9|NA|TRBJ2-7
TGTGCCAGCAGCTTCCGGGAGAAGATGGACGAGCAGTACTTC
CASSFREKMDEQYF
>NA|TRBV25-1|NA|TRBJ1-1
TGTGCCAGCACCTCCCATCGGGGGGGAAAGAACACTGAAGCTTTCTTT
CASTSHRGGKNTEAFF
>NA|TRBV7-2|TRBD2|TRBJ2-1
TGTGCCAGCCCCCCCCCAGCGGGAGTCTTATATGAGCAGTTCTTC
CASPPPAGVLYEQFF
>NA|TRBV7-8|TRBD1|TRBJ2-1
TGTGCCAGCAGCGCACAGGGGAGAACTTACAATGAGCAGTTCTTC
CASSAQGRTYNEQFF
>few|TRBV18|TRBD1|TRBJ1-4
TGTGCCAGCTCACCCTCCAAGCATCCAGGGGGGTCTGCAACTAATGAAAAACTGTTTTTT
CASSPSKHPGGSATNEKLFF